This T cell receptor beta chain was profiled in a study of post-analysis software for immune sequencing data. Study findings and constraints: For normalized Chao1 diversity, multiple sclerosis patients scored significantly lower than controls did.

Sequencing libraries made from TCR beta cDNA carried unique molecular identifiers. TCRdb analysed the PCR reads with MiXCR anew, one entry per CDR3 protein. Here the sample spans fewer than 850,000 distinct CDR3 sequences, approximately 30% being singletons. Remarks on this clonotype: Its antigen is not identified.

This TCR was sampled from a girl aged 10 to 17 with multiple sclerosis. Sequenced: blood.

CDR3 DNA sequence: TGTGCCAGCAATGCTCAGTCGAGCAGCGAAAAACTGTTTTTT. Protein sequence: CASNAQSSSEKLFF. The chain recombines TRBV12-3 or TRBV12-4 with TRBJ1-4; D not certain. Trimming stripped 7 bases from V and 8 bases from J, with 17 bases between. There are 14 residues in the CDR3.